This paragraph reports one T cell receptor beta chain. The antigen is not known. The entry originates in a study of early stage breast cancer tumors. Study-wide context: ER+/PR+/HER2- status applied to about 80% of the 16 invasive breast tumors. General study points: Blood repertoires resembled normal breast more than tumor.

V shed 4 bases and J shed 2 bases, with 16 bases lying between them. Looked up from germline, CDR1 is SGHRS and CDR2 is YFSETQ. The CDR3 covers 16 residues. Each sample had two DNA replicates, 0.5 ug blood or approximately 1.5 ug tissue. Only in-frame clones appear in the TCRdb table, and some are missing; sequencing was by immunoSEQ multiplex PCR. The sample shows around 28,000 clones, 80% of them seen only once. The rearrangement uses TRBV5-1 and TRBJ2-1, with D possibly TRBD1 on 5 matching bases. Material: blood. The TCR was taken from a person in their 60s with breast cancer. The CDR3, as DNA: TGCGCCAGCAGCCCCCAATGGGGCGGTACCTACAATGAGCAGTTCTTC. Protein sequence: CASSPQWGGTYNEQFF. Looking up the rest from reference TRBV5-1 and TRBJ2-1 gives the full variable domain: KAGVTQTPRYLIKTRGQQVTLSCSPISGHRSVSWYQQTPGQGLQFLFEYFSETQRNKGNFPGRFSGRQFSNSRSEMNVSTLELGDSALYLCASSPQWGGTYNEQFFGPGTRLTVL.